Described below is a single T cell receptor (beta chain) sequence and its context. What it binds is not known. The data belong to a study of cytomegalovirus exposure and HLA in healthy donors. Study findings and constraints: Researchers catalogued some 160 TCR beta chains as cytomegalovirus-associated. The classifier, whose performance was assessed in both the original and validation cohorts, reportedly diagnosed cytomegalovirus status with high specificity and sensitivity.

Produced via immunoSEQ multiplex PCR; TCRdb's table is partial and in-frame only. The sample yields around 200,000 clones, more than 65% seen once. This CDR3 is built from 17 residues. Germline V gene sequence: CDR1 SGHNT, CDR2 YENEEA. V lost 3 bases and J lost 7, with 21 bases in between. The clonotype was recovered from a woman aged 18-30 years in good health and CMV-seropositive. The chain is built from TRBV11-3 and TRBJ2-2, with D perhaps matching TRBD1 (6 bases). The specimen was PBMCs. The CDR3 DNA reads as TGTGCCAGCAGCTTTAAACAGGGTTCAAAGCCGCGCGGGGAGCTGTTTTTT. It is translated as CASSFKQGSKPRGELFF.